Below, one T cell receptor (beta chain) is given with its context. This clonotype showed up many times. What antigen it recognizes has not been identified. Per-nucleotide qualities are absent, and no much larger clonotype sits a single base away. The library was generated by RT-PCR. The listed sequencing device is Illumina HiSeq 2500. The public reads were reanalyzed by TCRdb: fastp trimming at Q25, MiXCR alignment, in-frame beta chains only. All rows with the same CDR3 protein become a single entry with the most common DNA and genes. Across this sample there are about 500,000 distinct CDR3 sequences, with 16% seen only once. The top ten hold 2.5% to 3.5% of the sample. This specimen belongs to a study of response to subunit inactivated influenza vaccine (dated by TCRdb to between 2017 and 2018). Study-wide context: To follow how T cells responded to a trivalent subunit inactivated influenza vaccine, the researchers relied on deep quantitative profiling of the T cell receptor repertoire.

Results and caveats for the whole study, not just this receptor: According to the authors, only a limited number of new T cells may be recruited by each seasonal influenza vaccination.

The cysteine opens and the phenylalanine closes a CDR3 of 13 amino acids. Only CDR3 DNA is held: 39 bases, read in frame from base 1. Trimming costs V 2 bases and J 2 bases, and their ends lie 5 bases apart. The germline V gene sets CDR1 to LGHNA and CDR2 to YSLEER. This chain joins TRBV4-3 to TRBJ2-3, with the D gene uncertain. The clonotype originates from a man aged 50 to 75 who received an inactivated influenza vaccine. Donor details come from another sample of the same person, matched by shared clones. This sample comprised CD4+ T cells sorted from PBMCs, obtained less than 30 months after vaccination. The CDR3 here reads CASSQSLTDTQYF. The sequenced DNA: TGCGCCAGCAGCCAAAGTCTCACAGATACGCAGTATTTT.